This T cell receptor beta chain appears in the sequencing data of a study of T-cell memory formation after mild COVID-19. The study, taken as a whole, reports: Clones that contracted from day 15 to 85 had balanced CD4/CD8; later expanders were CD4+ biased. Confirmation of SARS-CoV-2 specificity was lacking for second-wave clones peaking day 37.

TCR alpha and TCR beta cDNA libraries with sample barcodes and UMIs came from 5'RACE using constant-segment primers. TCRdb passed the 5' RACE reads through MiXCR, listing each CDR3 protein once. The data show roughly 600,000 distinct CDR3 sequences, 15% to 20% seen once. There are a few counts of this clonotype. Its antigen remains unknown. Trimming removed 0 bases at V and 2 bases at J, with 8 bases between. This CDR3 has 15 residues. The germline V gene has CDR1 SGHTA and CDR2 FQGTGA. The source is an adult woman who had mild COVID-19 (a few samples of this study predate the infection). Cell type and time point are not known. The chain employs TRBV7-3 and TRBJ2-1, with D perhaps TRBD2 (5 bases). Material for sequencing was PBMCs or a T cell subset sorted from them (not recorded which). CDR3 sequence (DNA): TGTGCCAGCAGCTTAACTAGCGCGACCTACAATGAGCAGTTCTTC. The encoded protein is CASSLTSATYNEQFF.